These 19 T cell receptor beta chains share one sample of origin, sequenced in a study of T cells in localized non-small cell lung cancer. Here immunoSEQ multiplex PCR was the method, and the copy in TCRdb shows in-frame clones only, minus some. The sample has some 3,200 clones; over 30% are singletons. Source: normal lung tissue next to the tumor, taken before any cancer treatment. The receptors shown here come from a woman aged 40 to 75 with stage I lung adenocarcinoma.

In this sample, this clone is large. The chain recombines TRBV28 with TRBJ2-7; D is ambiguous. Trimming removed 6 bases at V and 4 bases at J, with 10 bases between. Germline V lookup: CDR1 MDHEN, CDR2 SYDVKM. The CDR3 spans 12 residues. The CDR3 DNA sequence: TGTGCCAGCAGGTCAAACCTTTACGAGCAGTACTTC. The encoded protein is CASRSNLYEQYF.

The rearrangement joins TRBV19 to TRBJ2-5, with D perhaps matching TRBD2 (6 bases). From germline, CDR1 is LNHDA and CDR2 SQIVND (reference sequence). V dropped 6 bases and J dropped 3 bases, with 14 bases sitting between them. CDR3 size: 14 residues. Here the CDR3 reads CASSRGLNKETQYF. The CDR3 DNA is TGTGCCAGTAGCCGCGGACTAAACAAAGAGACCCAGTACTTC.

Sample share makes this clone medium-sized (0.01 to 0.1%). At one boundary the junction diverges from the germline segment, which might be a read error. The V and J genes are TRBV6-8 and TRBJ2-3, with a weak D call TRBD2 (5 bases). Germline V gene data show CDR1 as MNHGY and CDR2 as SAAAGT. The CDR3 extends over 15 amino acids. CDR3 sequence: CASSDSIEGSDTQYF. The CDR3 bases are TGTGCCAGCAGTGACTCGATAGAGGGTTCAGATACGCAGTATTTT.

This clone was seen a few times. The chain recombines TRBV28 with TRBJ1-3, with unresolved D. This CDR3 region has 13 residues. CDR1 and CDR2 from the germline V gene are MDHEN and SYDVKM. The CDR3 sequence is CIPPPFSGNTIYF. The CDR3 nucleotides are TGTATACCCCCTCCATTCTCTGGAAACACCATATATTTT.

By share, this clone ranks as medium-sized (0.01 to 0.1%). The chain recombines TRBV6-8 with TRBJ2-5, with D unresolved. The CDR3 has 14 amino acids. Germline V gene lookup returns CDR1 MNHGY and CDR2 SAAAGT. Trimming removed 3 bases from V and 1 base from J, with 9 bases in between. The CDR3 here is CASSYGVPQETQYF. DNA for the CDR3: TGTGCCAGCAGTTATGGTGTCCCCCAAGAGACCCAGTACTTC.

The rearrangement links TRBV28 to TRBJ2-2; perhaps TRBD1 as D (5 bases). V was cut by 10 bases and J by 0 bases, with 12 bases left in between. The CDR3 covers 14 residues. Germline CDR1 is MDHEN and CDR2 is SYDVKM. The CDR3 region has the DNA TGTGCCAACGGACACATCGCGAACACCGGGGAGCTGTTTTTT. Translated, it gives CANGHIANTGELFF. The variable domain in full, completed from reference TRBV28 and TRBJ2-2, reads DVKVTQSSRYLVKRTGEKVFLECVQDMDHENMFWYRQDPGLGLRLIYFSYDVKMKEKGDIPEGYSVSREKKERFSLILESASTNQTSMYLCANGHIANTGELFFGEGSRLTVL.

This clone has more than one count but fewer than ten. The chain employs TRBV9 and TRBJ2-4; no reliable D call. V was pared by 4 bases and J by 2 bases, with 22 bases between. CDR1 and CDR2 (germline): SGDLS, YYNGEE. The CDR3 runs 18 residues. The CDR3 region has the DNA TGTGCCAGCAGCTTAAGCCCGCTGAGTGGACCTTCCAAAAACATTCAGTACTTC. Its translation: CASSLSPLSGPSKNIQYF.

This clone ranks as medium-sized. The rearrangement joins TRBV6-8 to TRBJ2-7, with 11 bases fitting TRBD2. The CDR3 is 15 residues long. The V segment lost 6 bases and the J segment 5 bases; nucleotides outside the gene matches: 9. CDR1 and CDR2 (germline): MNHGY, SAAAGT. CDR3 in amino acids: CASRITSGSPDEQYF. The CDR3 region has the DNA TGTGCCAGCAGGATAACTAGCGGGAGTCCGGACGAGCAGTACTTC.

The rearrangement links TRBV6-8 to TRBJ2-7; D uncertain. This CDR3 comprises 13 residues. Trimming left V 7 bases short and J 4 bases short, with 14 bases between. CDR1 MNHGY and CDR2 SAAAGT come from the germline V gene. The CDR3 DNA reads TGTGCCAGCAAGCGTGGTAGAGTGTACGAGCAGTACTTC. Protein sequence: CASKRGRVYEQYF.

The chain couples TRBV19 to TRBJ2-6, with 7 bases that match TRBD2. Unmatched junction bases numbered 3, after V lost 1 base and J lost 3 bases. Germline CDR1 and CDR2: LNHDA and SQIVND (reference sequence). The CDR3 runs 16 residues. The CDR3 DNA sequence: TGTGCCAGTAGTATAGCAGGCGGGAGTGGGGCCAACGTCCTGACTTTC. Residues: CASSIAGGSGANVLTF.

The chain employs TRBV1 and TRBJ2-3; TRBD2 is the table's D call, not checked against the DNA. TRBV1 is marked as a pseudogene. This CDR3 is 13 amino acids long. The CDR3 sequence: CASSQWAGDTQYF. CDR3 DNA sequence: TGCGCCAGCAGCCAATGGGCGGGAGATACGCAGTATTTT.

This chain links TRBV28 with TRBJ1-5, with 7 positions matching TRBD1. J was trimmed by 4 bases and V by 7 bases; bases with no gene match: 19. Germline V gene data show CDR1 as MDHEN and CDR2 as SYDVKM. The length of the CDR3 is 18 residues. The DNA for the CDR3 is TGTGCCAGCACTCCCCCACCGTCCGGGACAGAGTTTAATCAGCCCCAGCATTTT. Protein sequence: CASTPPPSGTEFNQPQHF.

V and J are TRBV28 and TRBJ2-1; D is ambiguous. The CDR3 length is 12 residues. Trimming stripped 8 bases from V and 10 bases from J, with 15 bases between. CDR1 is MDHEN and CDR2 is SYDVKM in the germline V gene. Here the CDR3 DNA reads TGTGCCAGCGGGGTAGGTTCGCGGGAGCAGTTCTTC. Its translation: CASGVGSREQFF.

V is TRBV18 and J is TRBJ2-1, with D tentatively TRBD2 (6 bases). In germline, CDR1 is KGHSH, CDR2 LQKENI. The CDR3 has 15 amino acids. Trimming pared 3 bases from V and 9 bases from J, leaving 18 bases between. CDR3 sequence (DNA): TGTGCCAGCTCACCTCCTAGCGTGGAGGGAACTGAGCAGTTCTTC. Translating it yields CASSPPSVEGTEQFF. The complete variable domain, with remaining parts taken from reference TRBV18 and TRBJ2-1, reads NAGVMQNPRHLVRRRGQEARLRCSPMKGHSHVYWYRQLPEEGLKFMVYLQKENIIDESGMPKERFSAEFPKEGPSILRIQQVVRGDSAAYFCASSPPSVEGTEQFFGPGTRLTVL.

The J gene is TRBJ2-7, the V gene TRBV28, with D perhaps assigned TRBD1 or TRBD2 (5 bases each). The CDR3 has 13 residues. Trimming stripped 1 base from V and 12 bases from J, with 16 bases between. Per germline, CDR1 MDHEN and CDR2 SYDVKM. The CDR3 sequence is CASSLLMGDRPYF. CDR3 coding DNA: TGTGCCAGCAGTTTATTAATGGGGGACCGGCCGTACTTC.

The chain has TRBV28 and TRBJ2-7; 9 positions match TRBD1. The germline gives CDR1 MDHEN, CDR2 SYDVKM. The CDR3 contains 13 residues. Germline trimming cut 9 bases from V and 4 bases from J; bases unmatched to any gene: 7. CDR3 residues: CASESGTGYEQYF. The CDR3 nucleotides are TGTGCCAGTGAATCCGGGACAGGGTACGAGCAGTACTTC.

This sequence joins TRBV5-1 and TRBJ2-7; TRBD2 might be the D (7 bases). Germline V lookup: CDR1 SGHRS, CDR2 YFSETQ. With 3 bases removed from V and 5 bases from J, the gap between germline ends came to 24 bases. The CDR3 has 17 amino acids. This CDR3 is CASSWRSGTVGGHEQYF. The CDR3 DNA reads as TGCGCCAGCAGCTGGAGAAGCGGGACCGTGGGGGGGCACGAGCAGTACTTC.

This chain joins TRBV28 and TRBJ1-5, with 7 bases fitting TRBD1. Trimming removed 6 bases from V and 2 bases from J; junction bases left unmatched: 10. The CDR3 is 16 residues long. Germline V lookup: CDR1 MDHEN, CDR2 SYDVKM. DNA for the CDR3: TGTGCCAGCAGCCCCACAGGGGTTAGTGGCAATCAGCCCCAGCATTTT. Encoded protein: CASSPTGVSGNQPQHF.

The rearrangement links TRBV19 to TRBJ2-6; no clear D gene. Germline loops: CDR1 LNHDA, CDR2 SQIVND (reference sequence). The CDR3 has 14 amino acids. Trimming pared 5 bases from V and 1 base from J, leaving 6 bases between. CDR3 DNA sequence: TGTGCCAGTAGTTCCAAATCTGGGGCCAACGTCCTGACTTTC. It is translated as CASSSKSGANVLTF.